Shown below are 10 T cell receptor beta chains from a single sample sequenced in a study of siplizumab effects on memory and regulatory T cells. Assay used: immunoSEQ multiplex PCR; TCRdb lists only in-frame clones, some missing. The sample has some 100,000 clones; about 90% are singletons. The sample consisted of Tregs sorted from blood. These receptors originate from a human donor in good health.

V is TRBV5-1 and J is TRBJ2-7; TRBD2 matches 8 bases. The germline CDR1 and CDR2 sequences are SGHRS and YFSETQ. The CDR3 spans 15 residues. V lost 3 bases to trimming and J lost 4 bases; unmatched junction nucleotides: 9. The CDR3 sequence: CASSYGLAQGYEQYF. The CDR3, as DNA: TGCGCCAGCAGCTATGGACTAGCCCAGGGGTACGAGCAGTACTTC.

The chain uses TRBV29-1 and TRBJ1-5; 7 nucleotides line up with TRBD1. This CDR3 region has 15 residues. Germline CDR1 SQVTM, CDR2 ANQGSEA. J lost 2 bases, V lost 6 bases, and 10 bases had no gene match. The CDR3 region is CSVQSSTGRNQPQHF. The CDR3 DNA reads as TGCAGCGTCCAATCCTCGACAGGGCGCAATCAGCCCCAGCATTTT.

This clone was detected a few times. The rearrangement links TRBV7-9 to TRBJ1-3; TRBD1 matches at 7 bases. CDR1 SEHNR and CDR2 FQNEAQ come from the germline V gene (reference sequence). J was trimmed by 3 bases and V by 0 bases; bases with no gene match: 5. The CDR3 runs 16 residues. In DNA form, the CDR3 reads TGTGCCAGCAGCTTAGCGGAGGGGGCAGGTGGAAACACCATATATTTT. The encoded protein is CASSLAEGAGGNTIYF.

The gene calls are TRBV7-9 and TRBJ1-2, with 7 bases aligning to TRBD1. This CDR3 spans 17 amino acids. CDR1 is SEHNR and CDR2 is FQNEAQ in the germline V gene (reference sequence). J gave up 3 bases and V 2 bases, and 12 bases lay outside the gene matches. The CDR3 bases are TGTGCCAGCAGCTTACTTGGCAGGGGGGCGGCGGACTATGGCTACACCTTC. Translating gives CASSLLGRGAADYGYTF.

The CDR3 coding sequence is TGTGCCAGCAGCCCCCAGGCCGCCCCTGGGGCCAACGTCCTGACTTTC. This encodes CASSPQAAPGANVLTF. The J gene is TRBJ2-6, the V gene TRBV6-6; D is uncertain. Trimming removed 6 bases from V and 2 bases from J, with 14 bases in between. In germline, CDR1 is MNHNY, CDR2 SVGAGI (reference sequence). This CDR3 region has 16 residues.

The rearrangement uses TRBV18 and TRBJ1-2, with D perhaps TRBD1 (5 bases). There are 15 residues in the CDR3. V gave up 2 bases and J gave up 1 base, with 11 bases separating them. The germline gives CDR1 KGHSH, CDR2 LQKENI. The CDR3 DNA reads TGTGCCAGCTCACCATATCCAGGGCTTAACTATGGCTACACCTTC. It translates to CASSPYPGLNYGYTF.

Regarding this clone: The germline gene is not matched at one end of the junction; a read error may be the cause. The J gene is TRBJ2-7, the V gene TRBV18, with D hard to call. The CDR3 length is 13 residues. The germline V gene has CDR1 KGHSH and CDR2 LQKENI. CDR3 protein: CASSTPPAVEQYF. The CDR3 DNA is TGTGCCAGCTCAACACCCCCGGCAGTCGAGCAGTACTTC.

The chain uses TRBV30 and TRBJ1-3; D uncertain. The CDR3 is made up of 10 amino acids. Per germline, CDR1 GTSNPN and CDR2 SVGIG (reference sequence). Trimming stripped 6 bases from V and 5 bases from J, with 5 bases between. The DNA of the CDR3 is TGTGCCTGCAAACGAAACACCATATATTTT. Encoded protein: CACKRNTIYF.

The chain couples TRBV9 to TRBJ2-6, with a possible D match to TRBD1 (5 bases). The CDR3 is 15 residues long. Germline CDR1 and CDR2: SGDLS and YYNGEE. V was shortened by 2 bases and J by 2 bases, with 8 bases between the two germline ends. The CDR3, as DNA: TGTGCCAGCAGCGTCCAGGGAACTGGGGCCAACGTCCTGACTTTC. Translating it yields CASSVQGTGANVLTF. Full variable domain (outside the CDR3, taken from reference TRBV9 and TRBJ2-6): DSGVTQTPKHLITATGQRVTLRCSPRSGDLSVYWYQQSLDQGLQFLIQYYNGEERAKGNILERFSAQQFPDLHSELNLSSLELGDSALYFCASSVQGTGANVLTFGAGSRLTVL.

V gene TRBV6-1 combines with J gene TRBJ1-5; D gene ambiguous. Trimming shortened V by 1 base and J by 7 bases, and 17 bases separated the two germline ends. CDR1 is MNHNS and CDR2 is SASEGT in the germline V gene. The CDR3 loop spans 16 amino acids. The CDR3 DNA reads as TGTGCCAGCAGTGAAGTTAGCAGCCCAACCCGCCAGCCCCAGCATTTT. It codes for CASSEVSSPTRQPQHF.